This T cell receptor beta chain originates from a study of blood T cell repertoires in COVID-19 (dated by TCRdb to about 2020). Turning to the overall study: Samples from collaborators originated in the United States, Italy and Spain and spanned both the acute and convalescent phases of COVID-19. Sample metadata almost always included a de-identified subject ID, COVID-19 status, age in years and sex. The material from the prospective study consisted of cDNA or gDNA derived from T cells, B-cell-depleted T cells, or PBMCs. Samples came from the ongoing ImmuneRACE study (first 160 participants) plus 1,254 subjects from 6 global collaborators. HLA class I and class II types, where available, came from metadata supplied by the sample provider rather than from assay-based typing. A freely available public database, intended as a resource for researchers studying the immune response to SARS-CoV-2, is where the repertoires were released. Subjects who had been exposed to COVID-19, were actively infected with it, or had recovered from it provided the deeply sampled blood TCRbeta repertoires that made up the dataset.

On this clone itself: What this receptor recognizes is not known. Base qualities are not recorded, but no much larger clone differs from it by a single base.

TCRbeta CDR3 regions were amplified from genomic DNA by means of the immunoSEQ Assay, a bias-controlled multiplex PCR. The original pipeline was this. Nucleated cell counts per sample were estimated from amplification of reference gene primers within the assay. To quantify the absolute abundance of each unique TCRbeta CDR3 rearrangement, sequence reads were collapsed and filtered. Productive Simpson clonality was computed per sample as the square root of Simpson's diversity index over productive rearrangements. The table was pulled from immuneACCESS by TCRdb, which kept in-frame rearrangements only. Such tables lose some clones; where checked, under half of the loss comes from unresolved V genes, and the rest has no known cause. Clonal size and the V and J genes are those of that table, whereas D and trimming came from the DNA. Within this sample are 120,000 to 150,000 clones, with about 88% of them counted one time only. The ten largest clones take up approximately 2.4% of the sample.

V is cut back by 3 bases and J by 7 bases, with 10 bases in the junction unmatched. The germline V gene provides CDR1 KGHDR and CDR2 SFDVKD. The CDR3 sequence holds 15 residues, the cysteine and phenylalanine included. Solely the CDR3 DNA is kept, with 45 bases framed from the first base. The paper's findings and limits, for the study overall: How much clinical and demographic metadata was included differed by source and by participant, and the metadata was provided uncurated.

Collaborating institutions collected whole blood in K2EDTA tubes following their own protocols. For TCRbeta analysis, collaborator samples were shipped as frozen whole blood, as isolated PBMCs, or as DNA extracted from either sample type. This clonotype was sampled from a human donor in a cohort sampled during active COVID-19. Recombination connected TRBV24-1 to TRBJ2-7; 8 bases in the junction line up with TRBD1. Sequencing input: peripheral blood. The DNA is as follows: TGTGCCACCAGTGATCGCACAGGGGGAATTAGGGAGCAGTACTTC. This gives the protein CATSDRTGGIREQYF.